The TCR beta chain described here comes from a study of blood T cell repertoires in COVID-19. In the study overall: Samples of COVID-19 (acute and convalescent) were obtained from the United States, Italy and Spain. PBMCs, B-cell-depleted T cells, or T cells were the source of the cDNA or gDNA that made up the material.

Per the original data handling: Amplified reference gene primers provided the basis for estimating nucleated cell counts. The method was immunoSEQ multiplex PCR; TCRdb's version includes in-frame clones alone and lacks a portion of them. The V and J calls and clone size are taken from that table; D and trimming were inferred from the DNA. In the table there are 100,000 to 150,000 clones, approximately 82% of which are singletons. The CDR3 runs 15 residues. V dropped 4 bases and J dropped 5; count of bases not matched to a gene: 7. CDR1 SGHRS and CDR2 YFSETQ come from the germline V gene. The chain couples TRBV5-1 to TRBJ2-3; 10 bases align to TRBD2. The sequence was collected from a woman aged 50 to 60 with acute or convalescent COVID-19. Sequenced sample: peripheral blood. The CDR3 is CASSQGLAFGDTQYF. The CDR3 bases are TGCGCCAGCAGCCAGGGACTAGCGTTTGGAGATACGCAGTATTTT.